These 10 T cell receptor beta chains were all obtained from the same sample, sequenced in a study of T cells and copy number aberrations in small-cell lung cancer. Assay used: immunoSEQ multiplex PCR; TCRdb lists only in-frame clones, some missing. This sample yields fewer than 9,500 clones, of which roughly 80% are seen a single time; 3.5% to 5.5% belongs to the top ten. Sequenced: normal tissue next to the tumor. These receptors were obtained from a woman aged 45 to 65 with small cell lung cancer.

In its sample, this clone was seen once. V and J are TRBV7-9 and TRBJ1-4, with 9 bases identical to TRBD1. Germline V gene lookup returns CDR1 SEHNR and CDR2 FQNEAQ (reference sequence). The CDR3 is 15 amino acids. Germline trimming cut 5 bases from V and 5 bases from J; bases unmatched to any gene: 6. As DNA, the CDR3 is TGTGCCAGCAGCCGTCCGGGACAGGGCAATGAAAAACTGTTTTTT. Its translation: CASSRPGQGNEKLFF.

The rearrangement links TRBV6-5 to TRBJ2-5; D might be TRBD2 (5 bases). The CDR3 extends over 14 amino acids. Germline CDR1 MNHEY, CDR2 SVGAGI. The V end lost 2 bases, the J end lost 6 bases, and 13 bases lay between the germline ends. CDR3 sequence reads: CASSYKAGGKTQYF. The CDR3 DNA sequence: TGTGCCAGCAGTTACAAGGCAGGAGGAAAGACCCAGTACTTC.

As to this clone: This may arise from a read error, as a much more abundant clone is one base away. CDR3: CASSYDSTTPRGYF. The CDR3, as DNA: TGTGCCAGCAGTTACGACTCAACTACCCCCAGGGGGTATTTT. The chain joins TRBV6-6 to TRBJ2-3, with a tentative D call TRBD1 (6 bases). The germline V and J ends were trimmed by 2 bases and 14 bases, with 20 bases remaining between them. Germline CDR1 and CDR2: MNHNY and SVGAGI (reference sequence). CDR3 size: 14 residues.

This sequence joins TRBV2 and TRBJ1-2, with D possibly matching TRBD1 (6 bases). Per germline, CDR1 SNHLY and CDR2 FYNNEI. Trimming shortened V by 7 bases and J by 8 bases, and 23 bases separated the two germline ends. The CDR3 covers 15 residues. CDR3 in DNA: TGTGCCAGCATTATATCCCAGGGGAGTCCTGGGGGCTACACCTTC. Its protein is CASIISQGSPGGYTF. Together with reference TRBV2 and TRBJ1-2, the CDR3 gives the full variable domain: EPEVTQTPSHQVTQMGQEVILRCVPISNHLYFYWYRQILGQKVEFLVSFYNNEISEKSEIFDDQFSVERPDGSNFTLKIRSTKLEDSAMYFCASIISQGSPGGYTFGSGTRLTVV.

This clone was recorded a few times. J is TRBJ1-2 and V is TRBV30; 7 bases match TRBD1. CDR1 and CDR2 (germline): GTSNPN, SVGIG (reference sequence). CDR3 size: 15 residues. The V and J ends lost 2 bases and 2 bases, in that order; junction bases with no gene match: 8. CDR3 protein: CAWSLAGGKNYGYTF. The CDR3 DNA sequence: TGTGCCTGGAGTCTGGCAGGGGGAAAGAACTATGGCTACACCTTC.

The chain joins TRBV7-9 to TRBJ2-7; TRBD1 matches 10 bases. Trimming took 5 bases from V and 2 from J; bases not matched to a gene: 12. The CDR3 runs to 17 residues. Germline values: CDR1 SEHNR, CDR2 FQNEAQ (reference sequence). The CDR3 reads CASSPVGGGTGAYEQYF. CDR3 DNA: TGTGCCAGCAGCCCAGTAGGAGGCGGGACAGGGGCCTACGAGCAGTACTTC.

The J gene is TRBJ2-7, the V gene TRBV7-9; a weak D match, TRBD1 (5 bases). This CDR3 contains 15 residues. The germline CDR1 and CDR2 sequences are SEHNR and FQNEAQ (reference sequence). V lost 5 bases and J 3 bases, leaving 17 bases between the germline ends. The CDR3 bases are TGTGCCAGCAGCCTCCTAACCTGGGGCAGCTACGAGCAGTACTTC. It encodes CASSLLTWGSYEQYF.

This chain joins TRBV6-4 and TRBJ2-4, with TRBD2 matching 10 bases. The CDR3 loop spans 15 amino acids. Germline CDR1 is MRHNA and CDR2 is SNTAGT. Germline trimming cut 2 bases from V and 5 bases from J; bases unmatched to any gene: 3. CDR3 bases: TGTGCCAGCAGTGACCAAGCGGGAGGGGAAAACATTCAGTACTTC. This translates into CASSDQAGGENIQYF.

CDR3 loop: CSVDDGTGTYEQYF. CDR3 coding DNA: TGCAGCGTTGACGACGGGACAGGGACCTACGAGCAGTACTTC. V gene TRBV29-1 combines with J gene TRBJ2-7; 9 bases fit TRBD1. V shed 3 bases, J shed 2 bases, and the junction held 5 bases outside the gene matches. CDR1 is SQVTM, CDR2 ANQGSEA, per germline. The length of the CDR3 is 14 residues.

The chain is built from TRBV7-8 and TRBJ1-5, with TRBD1 matching 10 bases. Germline V gives CDR1 SGHVS, CDR2 FQNEAQ. This CDR3 region has 15 residues. V dropped 2 bases and J dropped 6; count of bases not matched to a gene: 4. CDR3 sequence: CASSLRQGAGQPQHF. CDR3 sequence (DNA): TGTGCCAGCAGCTTAAGACAGGGGGCCGGTCAGCCCCAGCATTTT.